This T cell receptor beta chain was sequenced in a study of memory CD4+ T cells and cytomegalovirus serostatus (dated by TCRdb to the late 2010s). Turning to the overall study: The cohort comprised about 33 healthy Belgian adults, 9 CMV seropositive and roughly 24 CMV seronegative. CD4+ memory TCRbeta repertoires of a Belgian cohort with known cytomegalovirus serostatus were sequenced in order to replicate a published TCR-based CMV serostatus classifier. Study-wide conclusions, independent of this receptor: Of around 160 previously reported CMV-associated TCRbeta sequences, approximately 70 appeared in the CD4+ memory repertoires, each in one to five individuals. Unlike the original study, which covered naive and memory CD4+ and CD8+ populations, the Belgian study sequenced only CD4+CD45RO+ memory cells. CMV serostatus prediction reached a median bootstrapped AUC of 0.95 with the original framework and 0.9 to 0.93 with a US-trained random forest. On the Belgian cohort, the classifier based on the original framework reached a median bootstrapped AUC of roughly 0.96, with a 95% CI of 0.76-1.00. The results were interpreted as suggesting that the CMV-associated TCR signature is mostly present in the CD4+ memory repertoire.

Genomic DNA was extracted from sorted cells with the Quick-DNA Microprep Kit. TCRbeta DNA was amplified with the immunoSEQ hsTCRbeta kit following the manufacturer's protocol. TCRbeta libraries were sequenced on an Illumina MiSeq instrument. In the original analysis: Removing out-of-frame sequences left some 2,200,000 distinct TCRbeta sequences, an average of around 70,000 per individual. Each individual was scored using the number of roughly 150 previously reported CMV-associated TCRbeta sequences that the individual carried and the total number of productive distinct TCRbeta sequences. A beta-binomial model was reimplemented in Python, and random forests from scikit-learn, run with default parameters, were trained on data from the US cohort. On the Belgian cohort, classifier performance was reported as the median AUC, along with percentile confidence intervals, across 10,000 bootstrap iterations. Entries here come from immuneACCESS through TCRdb and include only in-frame sequences with V and J called. Some clones fail to appear in such tables; in the studies checked, an unresolved V gene covers under half of the shortfall, and the cause of the remainder is unknown. That table furnishes V, J and clone size, whereas the DNA furnished D and trimming. Present in this sample are more than 45,000 clones, approximately 78% of which were seen just once. The ten largest clones add up to roughly 1% of the sample.

CDR1 SGHNT and CDR2 YENEEA were looked up in the germline V gene. Spanning cysteine to phenylalanine, the CDR3 consists of 14 amino acids. The DNA shown is the 42-base CDR3, in frame from base 1. V lost 7 bases and J lost 4 bases; the stretch between them is 16 bases long. Concerning this clone: Its cognate antigen has yet to be identified. Base qualities are missing; no much larger clone stands one base away.

A FACSAria II was used to sort memory CD4+ T cells, defined as single viable CD3+CD4+CD8-CD45RO+ cells. CMV serostatus was determined with a Roche Elecsys assay detecting serum IgG against CMV pp150, pp28, p38 and p52. Following thawing, total CD4+ T cells were enriched through positive selection using CD4 magnetic microbeads. Samples originated from another study that specifically interrogated the CD4+ T cell memory repertoire. Peripheral blood mononuclear cells were isolated and cryopreserved according to standard operating procedures, and serum was stored at -80 degrees C. The staining relied on CD3-PerCP (BW264/56), CD4-APC (RPA-T4), CD45RO-PE (UCHT1) and CD8-Pacific Orange (3B5) antibodies, and Sytox blue was used to exclude non-viable cells.

What was sequenced was memory CD4+ T cells from blood. This TCR derives from an adult in good health and CMV-seronegative. The chain uses TRBV11-3 and TRBJ1-2; TRBD1 is a weak D gene call, 6 bases matching. The nucleotide sequence is given as TGTGCCAGCAAAGGGGGGCGTAACATCTATGGCTACACCTTC. Its translation reads: CASKGGRNIYGYTF.